This TCR beta chain is drawn from a study of molecular identifiers for immune sequencing clone quantification. Germline V gene sequence: CDR1 KGHDR, CDR2 SFDVKD. The germline V and J ends were trimmed by 2 bases and 3 bases, with 9 bases remaining between them. The CDR3 runs 15 residues. When naive CD8 T cells were sorted, they were gated as CD8+CD4-CCR7+CD45RA+. Making the bulk TCR libraries relied on previously described methods and listed TCR primers. TCRdb processed the PCR reads anew with MiXCR; each CDR3 protein has one entry. This table holds just under 65,000 distinct CDR3 sequences, roughly a fifth found once.

Material: naive CD8+ T cells from blood, with Jurkat cell RNA spiked in. Subset of the sample: FACS-sorted CD8+CD4-CCR7+CD45RA+ naive T cells. This sequence joins TRBV24-1 and TRBJ2-2; D is tentatively TRBD1 or TRBD2 (5 bases each). This clonotype was obtained from a human donor in good health. Some libraries in this study had Jurkat cell RNA spiked in. CDR3 in amino acids: CATSDWDGYTGELFF. CDR3 in DNA: TGTGCCACCAGTGATTGGGACGGATACACCGGGGAGCTGTTTTTT.